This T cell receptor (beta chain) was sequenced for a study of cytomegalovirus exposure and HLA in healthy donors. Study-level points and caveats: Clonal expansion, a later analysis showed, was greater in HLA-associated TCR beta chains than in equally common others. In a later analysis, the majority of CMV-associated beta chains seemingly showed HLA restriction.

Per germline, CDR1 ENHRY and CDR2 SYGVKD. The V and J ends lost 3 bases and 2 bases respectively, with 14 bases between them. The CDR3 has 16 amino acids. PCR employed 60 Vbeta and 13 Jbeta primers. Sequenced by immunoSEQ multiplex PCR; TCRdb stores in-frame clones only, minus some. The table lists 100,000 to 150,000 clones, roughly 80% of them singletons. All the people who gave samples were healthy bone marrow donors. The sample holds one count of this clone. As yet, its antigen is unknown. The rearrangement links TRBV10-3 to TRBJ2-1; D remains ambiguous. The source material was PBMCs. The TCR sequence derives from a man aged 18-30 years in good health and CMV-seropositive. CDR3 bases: TGTGCCATCAGTGACGGTTTAAGCCACCCCTACAATGAGCAGTTCTTC. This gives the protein CAISDGLSHPYNEQFF.